Listed here are 17 T cell receptor beta chains from one sample, sequenced in a study of CD8 T cells in Susac syndrome (dated by TCRdb to the late 2010s). The library was built by means of the immunoSEQ multiplex PCR assay. RNA was extracted using the RNeasy kit, and roughly 0.5 to 1 microgram was reverse transcribed with random hexamers. Clones were called with MiXCR by TCRdb after fastp trimmed the public reads at Q25, and only in-frame beta chains were retained. Every CDR3 protein is listed once, alongside the most common genes and DNA of its rows. Counted in this sample were around 100,000 distinct CDR3 sequences; around 95% of them appeared once. 0.3% of the sample rests with the top ten. The sample was CD8+ T cells from PBMCs. The receptor set was obtained from a human donor with Susac syndrome.

This chain joins TRBV29-1 and TRBJ2-1; 8 bases map to TRBD1. Trimming took 1 base from V and 5 from J; bases not matched to a gene: 10. Germline V gene lookup returns CDR1 SQVTM and CDR2 ANQGSEA. The CDR3 length is 16 residues. In DNA form, the CDR3 reads TGCAGCGTTGAAGCTCGGTCCAGGGGGCTGCACAATGAGCAGTTCTTC. Its protein product is CSVEARSRGLHNEQFF.

The chain's CDR3 is CASSEIGVNEQFF. The CDR3 DNA sequence: TGTGCCAGCAGTGAAATCGGGGTCAATGAGCAGTTCTTC. The chain is built from TRBV6-1 and TRBJ2-1, with D possibly being TRBD2 (5 bases). Germline V CDR1 and CDR2: MNHNS, SASEGT. This CDR3 spans 13 amino acids. V was clipped by 2 bases and J by 6 bases, with 8 bases between them.

This chain connects TRBV3-1 to TRBJ2-1, with D unclear. Germline loops: CDR1 LGHDT, CDR2 YNNKEL (reference sequence). This CDR3 is 19 amino acids long. Trimming took off 0 bases at V and 5 bases at J, with 23 bases between the two ends. CDR3 nucleotide sequence: TGTGCCAGCAGCCAAGAGCTAAAGACGTGGTTTGACTTTGACAATGAGCAGTTCTTC. Protein sequence: CASSQELKTWFDFDNEQFF.

This chain connects TRBV23-1 to TRBJ2-1, with 7 bases aligning to TRBD2. TRBV23-1 is designated an ORF whose function remains uncertain. The trim removed 1 base at V and 0 bases at J, leaving 15 bases unmatched. The CDR3 extends over 20 amino acids. The CDR3 sequence is CASSQFSPTSAIRSYNEQFF. In DNA form, the CDR3 reads TGCGCCAGCAGTCAATTCTCTCCTACTAGCGCGATTCGCTCCTACAATGAGCAGTTCTTC.

The chain employs TRBV19 and TRBJ2-1; 10 nucleotides line up with TRBD1. With 2 bases clipped from V and 6 bases from J, the junction kept 1 base outside the gene matches. The CDR3 has 14 amino acids. Per the germline V gene, CDR1 is LNHDA and CDR2 is SQIVND (reference sequence). Here the CDR3 DNA reads TGTGCCAGTAGTATAAGGACAGGGGGCAATGAGCAGTTCTTC. It encodes CASSIRTGGNEQFF.

Note on this clonotype: At one end, the junction sequence differs from germline, possibly due to a read error. V usage is TRBV5-1 and J usage is TRBJ2-5; 8 bases align to TRBD1. CDR1 SGHRS and CDR2 YFSETQ come from the germline V gene. The length of the CDR3 is 13 residues. The CDR3 region has the DNA TGCGCCAGCAGCCGGGACAGGTTGGAGACCCTGTACTTC. It codes for CASSRDRLETLYF.

This chain joins TRBV6-5 and TRBJ2-1; possible D gene TRBD2, 6 bases. V was pared by 0 bases and J by 5 bases, with 8 bases between. This CDR3 spans 14 amino acids. The germline CDR1 and CDR2 sequences are MNHEY and SVGAGI. This CDR3 reads CASSYSTRDNEQFF. The CDR3 DNA sequence: TGTGCCAGCAGTTACTCGACTAGGGACAATGAGCAGTTCTTC.

The rearrangement links TRBV5-6 to TRBJ2-6, with a tentative D call TRBD1 (6 bases). The germline CDR1 and CDR2 sequences are SGHDT and YYEEEE. CDR3 length: 16 amino acids. Trimming took 4 bases from V and 0 from J, leaving 11 bases between them. The CDR3 loop reads CASSLGHRSGANVLTF. The CDR3 bases are TGTGCCAGCAGCCTGGGACACCGCTCTGGGGCCAACGTCCTGACTTTC.

The chain combines TRBV5-1 with TRBJ2-3; D gene ambiguous. Trimming left V 6 bases short and J 5 bases short, with 10 bases between. The CDR3 covers 12 residues. Germline lookup yields CDR1 SGHRS and CDR2 YFSETQ. The DNA for the CDR3 is TGCGCCAGCATGTTGAGAGGAGATACGCAGTATTTT. As protein: CASMLRGDTQYF.

The chain is built from TRBV2 and TRBJ2-2; no clear D. The CDR3 is made up of 15 amino acids. In germline, CDR1 is SNHLY, CDR2 FYNNEI. Trimming took 4 bases from V and 1 from J, leaving 10 bases between them. DNA for the CDR3: TGTGCCAGCAGTGTTGGCGATGTGAACACCGGGGAGCTGTTTTTT. Translated, it gives CASSVGDVNTGELFF.

CDR3 in amino acids: CASSPTTSNNEQFF. The CDR3 region has the DNA TGTGCCAGCAGCCCTACGACTTCTAACAATGAGCAGTTCTTC. The chain couples TRBV3-1 to TRBJ2-1, with unresolved D. The germline gives CDR1 LGHDT, CDR2 YNNKEL (reference sequence). Trimming cost V 4 bases and J 5 bases, with 12 bases left between them. This CDR3 is built from 14 residues.

J is TRBJ2-7 and V is TRBV29-1, with a tentative D call TRBD1 (6 bases). Deletions cut 6 bases from V and 9 bases from J, with 15 bases between. CDR3 length: 11 amino acids. In germline, CDR1 is SQVTM, CDR2 ANQGSEA. This CDR3 is CSVLDRTGQYF. The CDR3, as DNA: TGCAGCGTACTAGACAGGACGGGGCAGTACTTC.

This chain joins TRBV14 and TRBJ2-7, with 9 bases that match TRBD2. V shed 1 base, J shed 5 bases, and the junction held 3 bases outside the gene matches. The CDR3 loop spans 14 amino acids. CDR1 is SGHDN and CDR2 is FVKESK in the germline V gene. CDR3 residues: CASSQVASGNEQYF. The CDR3 region has the DNA TGTGCCAGCAGCCAAGTAGCTAGCGGGAACGAGCAGTACTTC.

The chain uses TRBV27 and TRBJ1-5, with D uncertain. Trimming cost V 5 bases and J 4 bases, with 15 bases left between them. Germline CDR1 is MNHEY and CDR2 is SMNVEV (reference sequence). CDR3 length: 15 residues. CDR3 amino acids: CASSHLDGGNQPQHF. In DNA form, the CDR3 reads TGTGCCAGCAGTCACCTTGACGGCGGAAATCAGCCCCAGCATTTT.

V is TRBV29-1 and J is TRBJ2-7, with 8 bases lining up with TRBD2. This CDR3 region has 14 residues. CDR1 is SQVTM, CDR2 ANQGSEA, per germline. The ends lost 1 base at V and 4 bases at J; junction bases unmatched: 6. CDR3 in DNA: TGCAGCGTTGAAGGGCGGGGGGTAGGATACGAGCAGTACTTC. Amino acid sequence: CSVEGRGVGYEQYF.

This clonotype was picked up a small number of times. V is TRBV18 and J is TRBJ2-7, with D tentatively TRBD1 or TRBD2 (5 bases each). Trimming left V 3 bases short and J 2 bases short, with 11 bases between. There are 14 residues in the CDR3. CDR1 KGHSH and CDR2 LQKENI come from the germline V gene. CDR3 residues: CASSPGQGPYEQYF. CDR3 DNA sequence: TGTGCCAGCTCACCTGGGCAGGGACCCTACGAGCAGTACTTC. Supplemented by reference TRBV18 and TRBJ2-7, the full variable domain reads NAGVMQNPRHLVRRRGQEARLRCSPMKGHSHVYWYRQLPEEGLKFMVYLQKENIIDESGMPKERFSAEFPKEGPSILRIQQVVRGDSAAYFCASSPGQGPYEQYFGPGTRLTVT.

The gene calls are TRBV5-1 and TRBJ2-7; D is perhaps TRBD2 (5 bases). The CDR3 totals 15 residues. In germline, CDR1 is SGHRS, CDR2 YFSETQ. Trimming left V 1 base short and J 2 bases short, with 13 bases between. CDR3 region: CASSLKGSGAYEQYF. DNA of the CDR3: TGCGCCAGCAGCTTGAAAGGGAGTGGGGCCTACGAGCAGTACTTC. The variable domain in full, with the rest retrieved from reference TRBV5-1 and TRBJ2-7, is KAGVTQTPRYLIKTRGQQVTLSCSPISGHRSVSWYQQTPGQGLQFLFEYFSETQRNKGNFPGRFSGRQFSNSRSEMNVSTLELGDSALYLCASSLKGSGAYEQYFGPGTRLTVT.